What follows are 19 T cell receptor beta chains derived from one specimen sequenced in a study of blood T cell repertoires in COVID-19. The assay was immunoSEQ multiplex PCR, and TCRdb's table has in-frame clones only and misses some. The sample lists almost 500,000 clones; 88% were seen once. The sample comprised PBMCs or T cells enriched from blood (not recorded which). These receptor sequences come from a woman aged 60-75 years who had recovered from COVID-19.

The CDR3 loop is CAISGFGGGTDTQYF. DNA of the CDR3: TGTGCCATCAGTGGATTTGGCGGGGGTACAGATACGCAGTATTTT. This sequence joins TRBV10-3 and TRBJ2-3; 7 bases agree with TRBD2. Germline CDR1 is ENHRY and CDR2 is SYGVKD. There are 15 residues in the CDR3. V gave up 4 bases and J gave up 3 bases; unmatched junction bases: 7.

The rearrangement links TRBV19 to TRBJ1-2, with D perhaps matching TRBD1 (6 bases). Trimming shortened V by 4 bases and J by 4 bases, and 19 bases separated the two germline ends. CDR1 LNHDA and CDR2 SQIVND come from the germline V gene (reference sequence). The CDR3 length is 16 residues. The CDR3 coding sequence is TGTGCCAGTAGTACAGATACAGGGATCTCGATCTATGGCTACACCTTC. This translates into CASSTDTGISIYGYTF.

This chain joins TRBV5-4 and TRBJ2-3; a possible D gene is TRBD1 (6 bases). The CDR3 contains 14 residues. V shed 0 bases and J shed 3 bases, with 8 bases lying between them. In germline, CDR1 is SGHNT, CDR2 YYREEE (reference sequence). The CDR3 nucleotides read TGTGCCAGCAGCTTGGGACAGGCGACAGATACGCAGTATTTT. Translating it yields CASSLGQATDTQYF.

A word on this clone: Different DNA sequences within this sample yield the same CDR3. This chain uses TRBV5-1 with TRBJ1-5; TRBD1 might be the D (6 bases). Trimming took 2 bases from V and 4 from J, leaving 13 bases between them. The CDR3 spans 15 residues. Germline assignment: CDR1 SGHRS and CDR2 YFSETQ. This chain's CDR3 is CASSFEGVGNQPQHF. The CDR3 region has the DNA TGCGCCAGCAGCTTCGAGGGGGTCGGGAATCAGCCCCAGCATTTT.

This sequence joins TRBV27 and TRBJ1-2, with 10 bases lining up with TRBD1. Germline V CDR1 and CDR2: MNHEY, SMNVEV (reference sequence). V dropped 5 bases and J dropped 8; count of bases not matched to a gene: 5. CDR3 length: 13 residues. The CDR3 protein is CASSRGTGDGYTF. The CDR3, as DNA: TGTGCCAGCAGTAGGGGGACAGGGGACGGCTACACCTTC.

The chain combines TRBV7-8 with TRBJ1-2; D not certain. Germline lookup yields CDR1 SGHVS and CDR2 FQNEAQ. V was cut by 1 base and J by 2 bases, with 8 bases left in between. The CDR3 length is 14 residues. CDR3: CASSLETGNYGYTF. The CDR3 DNA sequence: TGTGCCAGCAGCTTAGAGACGGGAAACTATGGCTACACCTTC.

This chain links TRBV4-2 with TRBJ2-3; D not certain. The CDR3 loop spans 15 amino acids. Trimming cost V 0 bases and J 2 bases, with 9 bases left between them. Looked up from germline, CDR1 is LGHNA and CDR2 is YNFKEQ. As DNA, the CDR3 is TGTGCCAGCAGCCAAGATGTGCTAGTCACAGATACGCAGTATTTT. This gives the protein CASSQDVLVTDTQYF.

V usage is TRBV19 and J usage is TRBJ1-3, with D possibly being TRBD1 (6 bases). V dropped 7 bases and J dropped 0 bases, with 16 bases sitting between them. Germline-derived CDR1 and CDR2 are LNHDA and SQIVND (reference sequence). CDR3 length equals 16 residues. CDR3 coding DNA: TGTGCCAGTAAGAGGCAGGGGATTCACTCTGGAAACACCATATATTTT. Amino acid sequence: CASKRQGIHSGNTIYF. The variable domain in full, with the rest retrieved from reference TRBV19 and TRBJ1-3, is DGGITQSPKYLFRKEGQNVTLSCEQNLNHDAMYWYRQDPGQGLRLIYYSQIVNDFQKGDIAEGYSVSREKKESFPLTVTSAQKNPTAFYLCASKRQGIHSGNTIYFGEGSWLTVV.

The V call is TRBV3-1 (or the pseudogene TRBV3-2), the J call TRBJ2-1, with 8 bases lining up with TRBD2. Germline trimming cut 4 bases from V and 3 bases from J; bases unmatched to any gene: 11. From germline, CDR1 is LGHDT and CDR2 YNNKEL (reference sequence). CDR3 length equals 17 residues. The CDR3 DNA reads as TGTGCCAGCAGCCCCCCCTGGACTAGCAGCCTCTACAATGAGCAGTTCTTC. Its protein is CASSPPWTSSLYNEQFF.

This chain uses TRBV6-4 with TRBJ1-1; D is possibly TRBD1 (6 bases). CDR3 length equals 14 residues. V shed 6 bases and J shed 0 bases, with 11 bases lying between them. The germline gives CDR1 MRHNA, CDR2 SNTAGT. The CDR3 region is CASRRTAMNTEAFF. The CDR3 nucleotides are TGTGCCAGCAGACGGACAGCTATGAACACTGAAGCTTTCTTT.

The sample holds one count of this clone. The chain combines TRBV13 with TRBJ2-3, with TRBD2 matching 8 bases. Unmatched junction bases numbered 8, after V lost 2 bases and J lost 1 base. Per the germline V gene, CDR1 is PRHDT and CDR2 is FYEKMQ (reference sequence). The CDR3 has 17 amino acids. CDR3 bases: TGTGCCAGCAGCTTAAGTTTCGTGCGGGGGGGCACAGATACGCAGTATTTT. As protein: CASSLSFVRGGTDTQYF.

CDR3 nucleotides: TGTGCCAGCAGCCTAGGCGGGCACAATGAGCAGTTCTTC. Translating gives CASSLGGHNEQFF. The rearrangement uses TRBV7-8 and TRBJ2-1; D may be TRBD2 (5 bases). The CDR3 consists of 13 residues. CDR1 is SGHVS and CDR2 is FQNEAQ in the germline V gene. Trimming removed 5 bases from V and 5 bases from J, with 10 bases in between.

This chain links TRBV20-1 with TRBJ1-1; D remains ambiguous. V shed 6 bases and J shed 3 bases, with 8 bases lying between them. Germline values: CDR1 DFQATT, CDR2 SNEGSKA (reference sequence). This CDR3 comprises 11 residues. The CDR3 protein is CSALEYTEAFF. CDR3 DNA: TGCAGTGCCCTTGAGTACACTGAAGCTTTCTTT.

This sequence joins TRBV14 and TRBJ2-7, with 10 bases aligning to TRBD1. The CDR3 totals 16 residues. The V gene end was trimmed by 4 bases and the J gene end by 7 bases; junction bases not matched to a gene: 13. CDR1 is SGHDN and CDR2 is FVKESK in the germline V gene. The CDR3 region is CASSPSTGGRLGEQYF. In nucleotides, the CDR3 is TGTGCCAGCAGCCCCTCGACAGGGGGCAGGTTGGGGGAGCAGTACTTC. The variable domain in full, completed from reference TRBV14 and TRBJ2-7, reads EAGVTQFPSHSVIEKGQTVTLRCDPISGHDNLYWYRRVMGKEIKFLLHFVKESKQDESGMPNNRFLAERTGGTYSTLKVQPAELEDSGVYFCASSPSTGGRLGEQYFGPGTRLTVT.

This rearrangement joins TRBV19 to TRBJ2-1; TRBD2 is a possible D gene (6 bases). CDR1 is LNHDA, CDR2 SQIVND, per germline (reference sequence). This CDR3 region has 16 residues. V was clipped by 2 bases and J by 9 bases, with 20 bases between them. The CDR3 protein is CASSIIGTGDEGEQFF. The CDR3 nucleotides read TGTGCCAGTAGTATAATCGGGACGGGGGATGAAGGTGAGCAGTTCTTC. Variable domain in full (rest from reference TRBV19 and TRBJ2-1): DGGITQSPKYLFRKEGQNVTLSCEQNLNHDAMYWYRQDPGQGLRLIYYSQIVNDFQKGDIAEGYSVSREKKESFPLTVTSAQKNPTAFYLCASSIIGTGDEGEQFFGPGTRLTVL.

This rearrangement joins TRBV4-1 to TRBJ1-6; D might be TRBD1 (6 bases). Germline loops: CDR1 MGHRA, CDR2 YSYEKL. With 2 bases removed from V and 7 bases from J, the gap between germline ends came to 21 bases. The CDR3 contains 18 residues. CDR3 amino acids: CASSQLPGHQNPNSPLHF. DNA of the CDR3: TGCGCCAGCAGCCAACTACCGGGACACCAGAACCCAAATTCACCCCTCCACTTT.

V and J are TRBV3-1 (or the pseudogene TRBV3-2) and TRBJ1-6, with D perhaps TRBD1 (6 bases). The CDR3 runs 15 residues. Germline V gene lookup returns CDR1 LGHDT and CDR2 YNNKEL (reference sequence). The ends were cut back, 4 bases at V and 2 bases at J, with 9 bases in the middle. Here the CDR3 reads CASSPQGPYNSPLHF. As DNA, the CDR3 is TGTGCCAGCAGCCCACAGGGCCCCTATAATTCACCCCTCCACTTT.

This clone appeared once. The rearrangement uses TRBV4-1 and TRBJ2-3; TRBD2 agrees at 13 bases. With 4 bases clipped from V and 1 base from J, the junction kept 8 bases outside the gene matches. Germline-derived CDR1 and CDR2 are MGHRA and YSYEKL. This CDR3 contains 18 residues. Here the CDR3 DNA reads TGCGCCAGCAGCCGCCAACTAGCGGGGGGGCGCCGCACAGATACGCAGTATTTT. Translation gives CASSRQLAGGRRTDTQYF.

V is TRBV19 and J is TRBJ2-5, with 14 bases lining up with TRBD2. Trimming at V came to 7 bases and at J to 1 base, leaving 5 bases not matched to a gene. The length of the CDR3 is 16 residues. Germline V CDR1 and CDR2: LNHDA, SQIVND (reference sequence). The CDR3 reads CASTGLAGGSQETQYF. CDR3 coding DNA: TGTGCCAGTACCGGACTAGCGGGGGGCTCCCAAGAGACCCAGTACTTC.